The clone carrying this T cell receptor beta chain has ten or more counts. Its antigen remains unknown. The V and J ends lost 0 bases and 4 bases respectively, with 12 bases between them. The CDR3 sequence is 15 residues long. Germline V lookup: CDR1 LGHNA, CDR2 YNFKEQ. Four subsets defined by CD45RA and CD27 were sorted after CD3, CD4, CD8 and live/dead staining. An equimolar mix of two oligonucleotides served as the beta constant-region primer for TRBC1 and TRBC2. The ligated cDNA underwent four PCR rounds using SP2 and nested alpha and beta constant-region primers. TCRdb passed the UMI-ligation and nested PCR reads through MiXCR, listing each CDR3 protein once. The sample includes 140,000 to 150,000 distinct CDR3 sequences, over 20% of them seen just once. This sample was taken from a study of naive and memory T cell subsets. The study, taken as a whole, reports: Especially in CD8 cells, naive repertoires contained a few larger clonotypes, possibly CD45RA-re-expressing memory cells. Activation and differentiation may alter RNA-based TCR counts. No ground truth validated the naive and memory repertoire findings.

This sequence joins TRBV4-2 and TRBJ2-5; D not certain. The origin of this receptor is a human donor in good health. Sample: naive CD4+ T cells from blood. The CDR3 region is CASSQEWSPGETQYF. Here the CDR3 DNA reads TGTGCCAGCAGCCAAGAATGGAGTCCGGGAGAGACCCAGTACTTC.